This T cell receptor (beta chain) emerged from a study of post-analysis software for immune sequencing data. Whole-study context: Clinical courses comprised relapsing-remitting, secondary progressive and progressive-relapsing multiple sclerosis. Study results and caveats: A significant reduction in normalized Chao1 diversity was observed in multiple sclerosis patients versus controls. Roughly five TRBV segments, including TRBV5-6, TRBV5-1 and TRBV20-1, were more frequent in patients than controls. Analysis by F measure revealed that same-batch samples clustered strongly together.

TCR beta cDNA libraries had unique molecular identifiers. Between about 1 and 11 million T cells gave rise to around 500,000 cDNA molecules. TCRdb re-called the PCR reads with MiXCR, one entry per CDR3 protein. The table lists about 540,000 distinct CDR3 sequences, approximately 31% of them singletons. Germline values: CDR1 MGHRA, CDR2 YSYEKL. The length of the CDR3 is 16 residues. The junction had 6 bases not matched to a gene; V was cut back by 1 base and J by 4 bases. This clonotype was counted many times. The antigen is not known. Sequencing input: blood. The genes are TRBV4-1 and TRBJ2-1, with TRBD2 identical over 8 bases. The TCR originated in a girl between 2 and 17 years old with multiple sclerosis. The CDR3 protein is CASSQVTSELYNEQFF. CDR3 sequence (DNA): TGCGCCAGCAGCCAAGTGACTAGCGAGTTGTACAATGAGCAGTTCTTC.